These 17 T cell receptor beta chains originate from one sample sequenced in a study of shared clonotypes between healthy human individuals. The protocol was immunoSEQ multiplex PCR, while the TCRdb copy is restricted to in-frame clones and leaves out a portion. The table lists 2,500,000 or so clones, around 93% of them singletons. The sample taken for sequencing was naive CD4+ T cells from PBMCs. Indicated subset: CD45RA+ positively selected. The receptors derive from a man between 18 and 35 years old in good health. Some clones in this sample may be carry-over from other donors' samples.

The CDR3 is CSGQGLNTEAFF. The CDR3 nucleotides are TGCAGCGGACAAGGGCTGAACACTGAAGCTTTCTTT. This chain joins TRBV29-1 and TRBJ1-1; D is unclear. V lost 7 bases and J lost 0, with 9 bases in between. CDR1 is SQVTM and CDR2 is ANQGSEA in the germline V gene. This CDR3 region has 12 residues.

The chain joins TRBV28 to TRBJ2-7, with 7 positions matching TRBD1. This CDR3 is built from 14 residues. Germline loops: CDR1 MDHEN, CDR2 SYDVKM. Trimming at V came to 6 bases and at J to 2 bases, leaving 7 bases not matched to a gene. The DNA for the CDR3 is TGTGCCAGCAGGGAGACAGGGCGTACCTACGAGCAGTACTTC. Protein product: CASRETGRTYEQYF.

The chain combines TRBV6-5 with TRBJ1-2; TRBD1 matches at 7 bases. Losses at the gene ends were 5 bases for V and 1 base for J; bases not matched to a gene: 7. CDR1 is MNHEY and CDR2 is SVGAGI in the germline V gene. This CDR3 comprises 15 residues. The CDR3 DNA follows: TGTGCCAGCAGTCCGAAGACAGGGTTTAACTATGGCTACACCTTC. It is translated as CASSPKTGFNYGYTF.

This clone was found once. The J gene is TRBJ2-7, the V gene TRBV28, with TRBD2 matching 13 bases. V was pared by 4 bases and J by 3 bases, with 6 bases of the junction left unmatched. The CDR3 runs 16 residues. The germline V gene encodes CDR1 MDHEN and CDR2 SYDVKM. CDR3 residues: CASSSTSGRAHYEQYF. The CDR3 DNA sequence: TGTGCCAGCAGTTCAACTAGCGGGAGGGCCCACTACGAGCAGTACTTC.

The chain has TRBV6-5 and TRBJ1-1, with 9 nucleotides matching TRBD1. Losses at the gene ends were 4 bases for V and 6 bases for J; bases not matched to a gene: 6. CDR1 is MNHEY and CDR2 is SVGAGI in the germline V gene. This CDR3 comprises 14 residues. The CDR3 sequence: CASSFNRGLAEAFF. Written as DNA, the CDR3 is TGTGCCAGCAGTTTTAACAGGGGGCTCGCTGAAGCTTTCTTT.

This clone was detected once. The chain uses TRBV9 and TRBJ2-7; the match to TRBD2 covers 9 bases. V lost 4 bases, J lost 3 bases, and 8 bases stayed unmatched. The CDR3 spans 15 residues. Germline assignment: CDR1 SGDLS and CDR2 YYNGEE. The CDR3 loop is CASSPYGSGSYEQYF. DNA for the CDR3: TGTGCCAGCAGCCCCTATGGTAGCGGGAGCTACGAGCAGTACTTC.

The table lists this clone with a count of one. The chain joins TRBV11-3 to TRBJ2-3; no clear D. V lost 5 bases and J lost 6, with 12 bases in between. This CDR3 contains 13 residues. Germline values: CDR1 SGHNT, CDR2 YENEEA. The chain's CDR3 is CASSPPHSDTQYF. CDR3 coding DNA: TGTGCCAGCAGCCCCCCCCATTCCGATACGCAGTATTTT.

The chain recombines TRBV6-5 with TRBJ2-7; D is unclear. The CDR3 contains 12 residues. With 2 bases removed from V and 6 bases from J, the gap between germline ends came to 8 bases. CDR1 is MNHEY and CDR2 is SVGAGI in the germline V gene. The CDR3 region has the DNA TGTGCCAGCAGTTACGGCTACTCCGAGCAGTACTTC. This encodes CASSYGYSEQYF.

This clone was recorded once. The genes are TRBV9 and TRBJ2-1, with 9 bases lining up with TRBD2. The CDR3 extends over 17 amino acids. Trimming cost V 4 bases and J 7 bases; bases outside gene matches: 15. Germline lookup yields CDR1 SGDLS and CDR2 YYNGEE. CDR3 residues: CASSPWGSGSFPNEQFF. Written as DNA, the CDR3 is TGTGCCAGCAGCCCCTGGGGTAGCGGGAGTTTTCCTAATGAGCAGTTCTTC.

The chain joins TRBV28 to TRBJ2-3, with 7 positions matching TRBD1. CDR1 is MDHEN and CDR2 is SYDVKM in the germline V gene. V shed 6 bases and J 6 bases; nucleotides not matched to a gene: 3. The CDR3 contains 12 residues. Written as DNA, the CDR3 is TGTGCCAGCAGCCCCAGGGGGGATACGCAGTATTTT. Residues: CASSPRGDTQYF. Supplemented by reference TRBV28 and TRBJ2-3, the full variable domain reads DVKVTQSSRYLVKRTGEKVFLECVQDMDHENMFWYRQDPGLGLRLIYFSYDVKMKEKGDIPEGYSVSREKKERFSLILESASTNQTSMYLCASSPRGDTQYFGPGTRLTVL.

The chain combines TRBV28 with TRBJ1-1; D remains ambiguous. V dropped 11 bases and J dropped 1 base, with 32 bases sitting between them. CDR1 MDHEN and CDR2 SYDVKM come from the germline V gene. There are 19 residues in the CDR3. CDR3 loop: CAVKVRRIPKDVGNTEAFF. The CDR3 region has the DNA TGTGCCGTTAAAGTTCGGCGTATCCCCAAGGATGTGGGGAACACTGAAGCTTTCTTT.

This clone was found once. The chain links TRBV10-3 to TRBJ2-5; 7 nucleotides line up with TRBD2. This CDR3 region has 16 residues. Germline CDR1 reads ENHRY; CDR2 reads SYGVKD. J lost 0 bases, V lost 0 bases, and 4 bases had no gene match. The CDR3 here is CAISESSLADQETQYF. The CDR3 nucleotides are TGTGCCATCAGTGAGTCGAGCCTAGCGGACCAAGAGACCCAGTACTTC.

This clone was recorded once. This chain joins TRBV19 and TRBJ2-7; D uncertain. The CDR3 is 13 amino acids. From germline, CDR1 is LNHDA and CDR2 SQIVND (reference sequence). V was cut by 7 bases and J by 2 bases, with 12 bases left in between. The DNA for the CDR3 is TGTGCCAGTATGGTCACTGGTGCCTACGAGCAGTACTTC. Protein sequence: CASMVTGAYEQYF. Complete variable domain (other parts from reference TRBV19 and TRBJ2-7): DGGITQSPKYLFRKEGQNVTLSCEQNLNHDAMYWYRQDPGQGLRLIYYSQIVNDFQKGDIAEGYSVSREKKESFPLTVTSAQKNPTAFYLCASMVTGAYEQYFGPGTRLTVT.

CDR3 sequence: CASRPGPNQPQHF. In DNA, the CDR3 is TGTGCCAGTCGACCGGGCCCCAATCAGCCCCAGCATTTT. The chain joins TRBV27 to TRBJ1-5; no definite D call. Trimming shortened V by 9 bases and J by 3 bases, and 12 bases separated the two germline ends. CDR1 is MNHEY and CDR2 is SMNVEV in the germline V gene (reference sequence). The CDR3 consists of 13 residues.

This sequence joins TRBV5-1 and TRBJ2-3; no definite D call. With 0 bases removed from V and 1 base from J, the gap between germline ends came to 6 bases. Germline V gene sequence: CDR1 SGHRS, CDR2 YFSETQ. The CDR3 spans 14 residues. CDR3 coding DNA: TGCGCCAGCAGCTTGGACGCACGCACAGATACGCAGTATTTT. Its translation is CASSLDARTDTQYF.

The CDR3 protein is CASSLVAAAYNEQFF. CDR3 bases: TGCGCCAGCAGCTTGGTAGCAGCGGCATACAATGAGCAGTTCTTC. The rearrangement joins TRBV5-1 to TRBJ2-1; maybe TRBD2 (5 bases). The CDR3 is made up of 15 amino acids. V lost 0 bases to trimming and J lost 4 bases, with 11 bases between them. Germline CDR1 is SGHRS and CDR2 is YFSETQ.

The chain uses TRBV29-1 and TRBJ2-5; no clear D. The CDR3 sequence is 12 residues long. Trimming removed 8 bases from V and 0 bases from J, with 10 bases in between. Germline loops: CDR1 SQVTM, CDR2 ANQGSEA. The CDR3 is CSFSVYQETQYF. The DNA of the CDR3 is TGCAGCTTTTCAGTGTACCAAGAGACCCAGTACTTC. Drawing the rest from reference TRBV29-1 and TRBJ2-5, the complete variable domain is SAVISQKPSRDICQRGTSLTIQCQVDSQVTMMFWYRQQPGQSLTLIATANQGSEATYESGFVIDKFPISRPNLTFSTLTVSNMSPEDSSIYLCSFSVYQETQYFGPGTRLLVL.